The 14 T cell receptor beta chains listed next were all sequenced from one sample in a study of blood T cell repertoires in COVID-19. The data were produced by immunoSEQ multiplex PCR, yet TCRdb's version contains in-frame clones alone and is incomplete. Here the sample spans 100,000 to 150,000 clones, around 76% being singletons. Sequencing was carried out using peripheral blood. The receptors originated from a man in his sixties with acute or convalescent COVID-19.

The gene calls are TRBV25-1 and TRBJ2-1, with D hard to call. This CDR3 contains 15 residues. The germline gives CDR1 MGHDK, CDR2 SYGVNS. The V and J ends lost 4 bases and 0 bases respectively, with 10 bases between them. DNA of the CDR3: TGTGCCAGCAGTGGATACACGAGCTCCTACAATGAGCAGTTCTTC. It codes for CASSGYTSSYNEQFF.

The rearrangement uses TRBV10-3 and TRBJ2-1; perhaps TRBD2 as D (6 bases). This CDR3 region has 16 residues. Trimming stripped 2 bases from V and 5 bases from J, with 16 bases between. The germline V gene has CDR1 ENHRY and CDR2 SYGVKD. The CDR3 DNA reads TGTGCCATCAGTGAGACTAGCCCCCCATCCCACAATGAGCAGTTCTTC. It translates to CAISETSPPSHNEQFF.

The chain couples TRBV6-5 to TRBJ1-2; a possible D gene is TRBD1 (6 bases). Trimming took 6 bases from V and 4 from J, leaving 12 bases between them. Germline-derived CDR1 and CDR2 are MNHEY and SVGAGI. CDR3 length: 13 residues. CDR3 protein: CASSGGLVYGYTF. In nucleotides, the CDR3 is TGTGCCAGCAGCGGGGGGCTTGTCTATGGCTACACCTTC.

The CDR3 loop reads CASTLGGQLNTEAFF. DNA for the CDR3: TGTGCCAGCACCCTCGGGGGACAGCTGAACACTGAAGCTTTCTTT. The chain has TRBV6-5 and TRBJ1-1; 7 nucleotides agree with TRBD1. The CDR3 has 15 residues. V was clipped by 7 bases and J by 0 bases; unmatched bases: 8. Germline-derived CDR1 and CDR2 are MNHEY and SVGAGI.

In nucleotides, the CDR3 is TGTGCCAGCAGCCTCTCCCGAGCACAGGGAAATGAGCAGTTCTTC. This encodes CASSLSRAQGNEQFF. The rearrangement uses TRBV5-4 and TRBJ2-1, with D perhaps TRBD1 (6 bases). The ends were cut back, 4 bases at V and 7 bases at J, with 18 bases in the middle. Per germline, CDR1 SGHNT and CDR2 YYREEE (reference sequence). This CDR3 is built from 15 residues.

This chain connects TRBV24-1 to TRBJ2-3; 8 positions agree with TRBD2. CDR3 size: 20 residues. The germline V gene has CDR1 KGHDR and CDR2 SFDVKD. Trimming removed 2 bases from V and 0 bases from J; junction bases left unmatched: 15. The CDR3 loop is CATSDSGGARERASTDTQYF. The DNA for the CDR3 is TGTGCCACCAGTGATTCCGGGGGGGCCCGGGAGCGTGCTAGCACAGATACGCAGTATTTT.

The table lists this clone with a few counts. The chain links TRBV9 to TRBJ1-1, with 7 bases lining up with TRBD1. CDR1 is SGDLS, CDR2 YYNGEE, per germline. There are 14 residues in the CDR3. J lost 1 base, V lost 3 bases, and 3 bases had no gene match. CDR3 nucleotide sequence: TGTGCCAGCAGCGGCCGGACAGGGAACACTGAAGCTTTCTTT. As protein: CASSGRTGNTEAFF. Full variable domain (outside the CDR3, taken from reference TRBV9 and TRBJ1-1): DSGVTQTPKHLITATGQRVTLRCSPRSGDLSVYWYQQSLDQGLQFLIQYYNGEERAKGNILERFSAQQFPDLHSELNLSSLELGDSALYFCASSGRTGNTEAFFGQGTRLTVV.

The J gene is TRBJ2-3, the V gene TRBV5-6; TRBD1 might be the D (6 bases). Germline V lookup: CDR1 SGHDT, CDR2 YYEEEE. Trimming cost V 4 bases and J 4 bases, with 16 bases left between them. The CDR3 totals 15 residues. The CDR3 loop is CASSLTQGEADTQYF. The CDR3 bases are TGTGCCAGCAGCCTCACACAGGGAGAGGCAGATACGCAGTATTTT.

This clone came up a few times. This chain uses TRBV30 with TRBJ2-1; 12 bases match TRBD1. From germline, CDR1 is GTSNPN and CDR2 SVGIG (reference sequence). The V gene end was trimmed by 3 bases and the J gene end by 7 bases; junction bases not matched to a gene: 7. This CDR3 is 15 amino acids long. Here the CDR3 DNA reads TGTGCCTGGAGCGCCGGGACAGGGGGCCTGAATGAGCAGTTCTTC. Its translation: CAWSAGTGGLNEQFF.

This clone was observed a few times. This chain uses TRBV27 with TRBJ2-6; 11 nucleotides match TRBD1. Germline loops: CDR1 MNHEY, CDR2 SMNVEV (reference sequence). With V trimmed by 8 bases and J by 1 base, 13 bases remained unmatched. This CDR3 is 19 amino acids long. CDR3 loop: CASRGHTGTGGSGANVLTF. CDR3 DNA sequence: TGTGCCAGCCGGGGACATACCGGGACAGGGGGTTCTGGGGCCAACGTCCTGACTTTC.

The chain carries TRBV7-2 and TRBJ2-3, with D possibly TRBD2 on 7 matching bases. V gave up 1 base and J gave up 2 bases, with 13 bases separating them. Germline V CDR1 and CDR2: SGHTA, FQGNSA. The CDR3 is made up of 16 amino acids. The CDR3 region has the DNA TGTGCCAGCAGCTTAGGAGGGGGGGCCTCCACAGATACGCAGTATTTT. Translating gives CASSLGGGASTDTQYF.

This clone has a count of ten or more. The CDR3 spells CASSLRLDPFYEQYF. The CDR3 DNA follows: TGTGCCAGCAGCCTTCGACTAGACCCTTTCTACGAGCAGTACTTC. The chain couples TRBV3-1 (or the pseudogene TRBV3-2) to TRBJ2-7; tentative D call: TRBD2 (6 bases). The V gene lost 4 bases and the J gene lost 3 bases, with 16 bases spanning the gap. The length of the CDR3 is 15 residues. CDR1 is LGHDT and CDR2 is YNNKEL in the germline V gene (reference sequence).

This clone was seen more than once but under ten times. The chain is built from TRBV11-1 and TRBJ1-2; D is unresolved. Trimming pared 5 bases from V and 7 bases from J, leaving 14 bases between. This CDR3 has 13 amino acids. Germline V gives CDR1 SGHAT, CDR2 FQDESV (reference sequence). CDR3 sequence: CASSPPRPGGYTF. The CDR3 DNA sequence: TGTGCCAGCAGCCCCCCACGGCCGGGTGGCTACACCTTC.

The genes are TRBV7-3 and TRBJ1-2, with D tentatively TRBD1 (6 bases). The germline gives CDR1 SGHTA, CDR2 FQGTGA. The CDR3 runs to 16 residues. V gave up 1 base and J gave up 4 bases, with 16 bases separating them. CDR3 coding DNA: TGTGCCAGCAGCTTAATAGAGTCAGGGGATCCCTATGGCTACACCTTC. It translates to CASSLIESGDPYGYTF. Full variable domain (missing parts from reference TRBV7-3 and TRBJ1-2): GAGVSQTPSNKVTEKGKYVELRCDPISGHTALYWYRQSLGQGPEFLIYFQGTGAADDSGLPNDRFFAVRPEGSVSTLKIQRTERGDSAVYLCASSLIESGDPYGYTFGSGTRLTVV.